This T cell receptor beta chain was sequenced for a study of somatic mutations in cytotoxic T cells in rheumatoid arthritis. TCRdb's table, derived via immunoSEQ multiplex PCR, lists solely in-frame clones and lacks some. This sample yields about 20,000 clones, of which 85% to 90% are seen a single time; under 20% belongs to the top ten. Germline CDR1 SGHVS, CDR2 FNYEAQ. The CDR3 spans 15 residues. The trim removed 5 bases at V and 5 bases at J, leaving 6 bases unmatched. This clonotype originated in a woman in her fifties or sixties in good health. The specimen was CD8+ T cells sorted from blood. The chain uses TRBV7-6 and TRBJ2-5; 12 nucleotides agree with TRBD2. The CDR3 loop reads CASSKLAGGRETQYF. The CDR3 DNA reads TGTGCCAGCAGCAAACTAGCGGGGGGTCGGGAGACCCAGTACTTC.